The 2 T cell receptor beta chains below were found in one sample sequenced in a study of shared clonotypes between healthy human individuals. Repertoires were generated with immunoSEQ multiplex PCR, while TCRdb's copy carries only in-frame clones and drops some. The sample includes about a million clones, around four fifths of them seen just once. Sample: memory CD4+ T cells sorted from blood. Subset denoted: CD45RA-negative fraction. All receptors come from a man in his late teens or twenties in good health.

The chain carries TRBV29-1 and TRBJ2-5; 12 nucleotides align to TRBD2. The CDR3 loop spans 14 amino acids. Germline V gene lookup returns CDR1 SQVTM and CDR2 ANQGSEA. After removal of 7 bases from V and 7 bases from J, the junction contained 10 bases not matched to a gene. The CDR3 loop is CSASTSGGGGTQYF. CDR3 DNA: TGCAGCGCTTCGACTAGCGGGGGCGGGGGGACCCAGTACTTC.

Of note for this clone: At one end the junction does not follow the germline gene, possibly because of a read error. The same CDR3 also results from other DNA sequences found in this sample. This chain joins TRBV29-1 and TRBJ2-3; TRBD2 agrees at 10 bases. The CDR3 is 14 residues long. The germline V gene has CDR1 SQVTM and CDR2 ANQGSEA. CDR3 protein: CSVEAGGPTDTQYF. The CDR3 DNA reads TGCAGCGTGGAAGCGGGGGGGCCCACAGATACGCAGTATTTT.